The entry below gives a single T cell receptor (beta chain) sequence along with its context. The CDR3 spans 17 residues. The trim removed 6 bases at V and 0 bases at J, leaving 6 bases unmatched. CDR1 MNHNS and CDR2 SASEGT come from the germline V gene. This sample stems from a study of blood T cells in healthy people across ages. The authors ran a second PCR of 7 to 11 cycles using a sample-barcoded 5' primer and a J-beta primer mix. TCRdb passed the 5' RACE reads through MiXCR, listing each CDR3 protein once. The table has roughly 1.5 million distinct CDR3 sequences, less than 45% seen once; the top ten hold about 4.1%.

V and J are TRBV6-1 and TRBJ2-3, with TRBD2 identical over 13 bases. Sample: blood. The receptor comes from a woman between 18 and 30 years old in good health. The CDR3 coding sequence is TGTGCCAGCAGCCGCACTAGCGGGGGGGCGAGCACAGATACGCAGTATTTT. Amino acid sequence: CASSRTSGGASTDTQYF.